This entry concerns a single TCR beta chain. The clone's antigen remains unknown. Base-call qualities are not available, and no considerably larger clone is one nucleotide away. TCR CDR3 regions were amplified from genomic DNA by multiplex PCR using the deep immunoSEQ assay. Extracted genomic DNA from each cell subset was spread evenly across all wells of several immunoSEQ 96-well plates, with each plate serving as a replicate. Each replicate PCR for sorted subsets received around 200 ng genomic DNA, equal to about 30,000 T cell genomes. The purified libraries were quantified using a Qubit 3.0 fluorometer, sized with a Bioanalyzer 2100, and then quantified again using the KAPA Library Quantification kit. A separate single-read 150-cycle Illumina NextSeq 550 flow cell was used to sequence each immunoSEQ 96-well plate. Regarding the original processing steps: Because the immunoSEQ output held only junctional sequences and lacked quality scores, the filtering could not match the filtering applied to full-length reads. Sequences were annotated with PyIR, a Python wrapper for IgBLAST v1.9, and V/J genes and CDR3 were assigned using IMGT germline references. Any read was removed if the V/J assignment was weak (E-value above 1e-6), the CDR3 was missing, or the read contained stop codons, out-of-frame junctions, or ambiguous translated residues. V3J clonotypes were defined by identical inferred V gene, J gene, and CDR3 amino acid sequence. To compute the percentage overlap between repertoires, the number of shared unique clonotypes was divided by the size of the smaller repertoire. Richness of each repertoire was evaluated using RTK rarefaction, the Chao1 estimator, and Recon v2.1 estimates of unobserved clonotypes. Generation probabilities for all TCRbeta clonotypes obtained by the gDNA method from several donors were computed using OLGA. The table comes from immuneACCESS by way of TCRdb, which keeps in-frame sequences with V and J called. Part of the clones is missing from these tables; in studies checked, under half for an unresolved V gene and the rest for unknown reasons. Clonal size and the V and J genes are those of that table, whereas D and trimming came from the DNA. The sample includes some 2,500,000 clones, with under 95% observed a single time. About 0.36% of the sample belongs to the ten largest clones.

The data belong to a study of shared clonotypes between healthy human individuals (dated by TCRdb to the early 2020s). General notes on the study: The cohort comprised a couple of women and a few men aged 18 to 49 years. For each donor, three plates each were used for CD4 naive and CD4 memory, two plates were used for CD8 naive, and one plate was used for CD8 memory. To estimate repertoire size and how much clonotypes are shared between individuals, the study performed deep sequencing of blood TCR repertoires from a handful of healthy adults. To increase sequencing depth and limit assay-specific biases, TCR repertoire library preparation and sequencing were carried out by different laboratories using diverse techniques. Each donor's leukapheresis produced roughly between roughly 0.9 and 8.9 billion PBMCs.

Including the terminal cysteine and phenylalanine, the CDR3 comprises 14 residues. The sequence is cut down to CDR3 DNA, 42 bases in frame from base 1. V drops 5 bases and J drops 2 bases, leaving 12 bases in between. Via the germline V gene, CDR1 is SGHAT and CDR2 FQNNGV. Overall study results and their limits: Estimated clonotype richness was generally larger for naive than for memory subsets. Incomplete sequencing was indicated by rarefaction of sorted-subset datasets, despite the large sequencing depth. Compared with non-shared clonotypes, clonotypes shared by all four sorted-subset donors had higher generation probabilities. Sharing across a few donors was observed for 5% to 6.5% of naive CD4, 3.5% of naive CD8, over 2% of memory CD4, and about 0.38% of memory CD8 clonotypes. The genetic and exposure-history diversity represented was limited by the small number of donors. Pairwise subsampling indicated that sequencing depth was expected to affect the degree of clonotype sharing among donors. Only blood was sampled, and tissue TCR repertoires likely differ from those in blood.

The donors were healthy, HIV-negative adults who had no recently reported acute infections or vaccinations. Every donor was a Caucasian adult residing in Nashville, Tennessee, USA. CD4+ T cells were enriched by magnetic negative selection, after which naive cells were positively selected on CD45RA and the negative fraction was taken as the memory subset. Blood was collected by leukapheresis, and PBMCs were isolated by Ficoll-Histopaque density gradient centrifugation and then cryopreserved in liquid nitrogen vapor phase. Analytical flow cytometry was used to check the purity and quantity of every magnetically sorted T cell population. Genomic DNA was isolated from each sorted fraction and quantified by UV absorbance on a Nanodrop 2000c.

The sample consisted of naive CD4+ T cells from PBMCs. Explained via the paper, the cell subset or site label denotes: CD45RA+ positively selected. The rearranged chain carries TRBV11-2 and TRBJ2-5, with no D gene named confidently. The sequence derives from a young man in good health. Some clones in this sample may be carry-over from other donors' samples. DNA sequence: TGTGCCAGCAGCCGCGTTGACTCGCAAGAGACCCAGTACTTC. The encoded protein is CASSRVDSQETQYF.